The rows below give T cell receptor beta chains drawn from one sample of a study of blood T cell repertoires in COVID-19. Data came from immunoSEQ multiplex PCR; TCRdb stores just in-frame clones and leaves some out. The sample gives about 150,000 clones, approximately 84% of which show up once; 2.5% to 3% is in the top ten. Sequencing input: peripheral blood. The receptors originated from an elderly woman with COVID-19, enrolled during active disease. Each CDR3 is given with its conserved first and last residue. Fields, in order: D gene, V gene, clone size, J gene, CDR3 protein, CDR3 DNA. A D gene is named only where the DNA matches it firmly. Clone size is given for some rows only: seen once, a few or many times, or a class if the clone is expanded.

TRBD2	TRBV2	-	TRBJ2-3	CASSARGLAEISTDTQYF	TGTGCCAGCAGTGCTAGAGGACTAGCAGAAATTAGCACAGATACGCAGTATTTT
-	TRBV10-3	-	TRBJ2-5	CAISELASQETQYF	TGTGCCATCAGTGAGCTGGCATCACAAGAGACCCAGTACTTC
-	TRBV5-4	-	TRBJ2-5	CASSLQKQETQYF	TGTGCCAGCAGCCTTCAGAAACAAGAGACCCAGTACTTC
-	TRBV7-9	few	TRBJ2-7	CASTLWGESYEQYF	TGTGCCAGCACCCTATGGGGGGAGTCCTACGAGCAGTACTTC
-	TRBV10-3	-	TRBJ2-1	CAISRQDNEQFF	TGTGCCATCAGTCGACAGGACAATGAGCAGTTCTTC
TRBD2	TRBV18	few	TRBJ2-1	CASSPSGTSDYNEQFF	TGTGCCAGCTCACCGTCCGGGACTAGCGACTACAATGAGCAGTTCTTC
-	TRBV10-3	-	TRBJ2-1	CAISDRGASALSYNEQFF	TGTGCCATCAGTGACAGGGGTGCAAGCGCGCTCTCCTACAATGAGCAGTTCTTC
-	TRBV2	once	TRBJ2-6	CASSGWGPGANVLTF	TGTGCCAGCAGTGGTTGGGGGCCTGGGGCCAACGTCCTGACTTTC
-	TRBV6-5	-	TRBJ1-4	CASRRGGEANEKLFF	TGTGCCAGCCGACGCGGGGGTGAGGCTAATGAAAAACTGTTTTTT
-	TRBV5-4	-	TRBJ2-2	CASSPGQPNTGELFF	TGTGCCAGCAGCCCGGGACAACCGAACACCGGGGAGCTGTTTTTT
TRBD1	TRBV3-1/TRBV3-2	-	TRBJ1-4	CASSPTPGQGATNEKLFF	TGTGCCAGCAGTCCAACCCCCGGACAGGGGGCAACTAATGAAAAACTGTTTTTT
TRBD1	TRBV5-1	-	TRBJ2-1	CASRTGTGLINEQFF	TGCGCCAGCAGGACCGGGACAGGGCTAATCAATGAGCAGTTCTTC
TRBD2	TRBV10-3	-	TRBJ2-3	CAISGTGTSGTQYF	TGTGCCATCAGTGGCACCGGGACTAGCGGGACCCAGTATTTT
TRBD1	TRBV7-9	-	TRBJ1-5	CASRGTGNQPQHF	TGTGCCAGCAGGGGGACAGGCAATCAGCCCCAGCATTTT
TRBD1	TRBV18	once	TRBJ2-6	CASSQSGTGAGGANVLTF	TGTGCCAGCTCTCAATCCGGGACAGGGGCTGGTGGGGCCAACGTCCTGACTTTC
-	TRBV5-6	few	TRBJ2-7	CASSYDSPYEQYF	TGTGCCAGCAGCTATGACAGCCCCTACGAGCAGTACTTC
TRBD2	TRBV7-6	-	TRBJ2-3	CASSFGLAGVADTQYF	TGTGCCAGCAGCTTTGGACTAGCGGGAGTGGCAGATACGCAGTATTTT
TRBD1	TRBV6-2/TRBV6-3	few	TRBJ1-2	CASSQGASGYTF	TGTGCCAGCAGTCAGGGGGCGTCTGGCTACACCTTC